These 25 T cell receptor beta chains were sequenced from one sample in a study of regulatory T cells in long-lasting Graves disease. Documented time point: newly diagnosed GD, antithyroid drugs for less than 3 months. With RNA extracted from PBMCs as input, the TCR library was made. CDR3-region Arm-PCR and iRepertoire HTBI primers produced the TCR beta libraries. TCRdb re-derived calls from the multiplex PCR reads in MiXCR, one entry per CDR3 protein. The sample has hundreds of thousands of distinct CDR3 sequences, 16% seen once; the top ten hold 15% to 20%. This sample also appeared in a second study, on T cells in Graves' hyperthyroidism and ophthalmopathy.

The material sequenced was peripheral blood mononuclear cells (PBMCs), taken at new diagnosis, from a patient treated with antithyroid drugs. The receptors derive from a woman aged 25 to 39 with Graves disease.

This clonotype was detected ten times or more. This chain links TRBV19 with TRBJ2-2; D is uncertain. V lost 11 bases and J 8 bases, leaving 15 bases between the germline ends. There are 12 residues in the CDR3. The germline CDR1 and CDR2 sequences are LNHDA and SQIVND (reference sequence). The CDR3 nucleotides read TGTGCCTCCCGACCTTCTGCGGGGGAGCTGTTTTTT. This sequence encodes CASRPSAGELFF.

This clonotype was picked up a small number of times. V and J are TRBV20-1 and TRBJ1-3; 12 bases line up with TRBD1. Germline loops: CDR1 DFQATT, CDR2 SNEGSKA (reference sequence). This CDR3 region has 16 residues. J gave up 5 bases and V 1 base, and 6 bases lay outside the gene matches. For the CDR3, the DNA is TGCAGTGCTAGAGCCGGGGGGGACAGGGGGCGAAACACCATATATTTT. This encodes CSARAGGDRGRNTIYF.

This clonotype appeared many times. CDR3 loop: CASSPGTGGGGVHGELFF. CDR3 coding DNA: TGTGCCAGCAGTCCGGGGACAGGGGGCGGCGGGGTCCACGGGGAGCTGTTTTTT. J is TRBJ2-2 and V is TRBV28; 12 bases are a match to TRBD1. V gave up 5 bases and J gave up 7 bases; unmatched junction bases: 14. The CDR3 is 18 residues long. From germline, CDR1 is MDHEN and CDR2 SYDVKM.

This clonotype is labeled medium-sized. The chain has TRBV2 and TRBJ1-5, with D unresolved. CDR3 size: 15 residues. Trimming took 6 bases from V and 0 from J, leaving 12 bases between them. Germline V gene lookup returns CDR1 SNHLY and CDR2 FYNNEI. CDR3 DNA: TGTGCCAGCAGCCCGAGGGCAGATAGCAATCAGCCCCAGCATTTT. This sequence encodes CASSPRADSNQPQHF.

The J gene is TRBJ1-2, the V gene TRBV19; weak D call: TRBD1 (6 bases). The CDR3 is 14 amino acids. Deletions cut 10 bases from V and 4 bases from J, with 19 bases between. Germline-derived CDR1 and CDR2 are LNHDA and SQIVND (reference sequence). CDR3 coding DNA: TGTGCCAACCCGGGGGGCCCCGACCTCTATGGCTACACCTTC. This encodes CANPGGPDLYGYTF.

This chain uses TRBV19 with TRBJ2-2, with 11 bases fitting TRBD2. CDR3 length: 15 residues. Germline CDR1 reads LNHDA; CDR2 reads SQIVND (reference sequence). V lost 7 bases, J lost 3 bases, and 4 bases stayed unmatched. This CDR3 is CASILAGVHTGELFF. In DNA form, the CDR3 reads TGTGCCAGTATACTAGCGGGAGTTCACACCGGGGAGCTGTTTTTT.

This clonotype was picked up a small number of times. The CDR3 protein is CASSYSRGSNQPQHF. CDR3 DNA: TGTGCCAGCAGTTACTCTAGGGGGTCCAATCAGCCCCAGCATTTT. This sequence joins TRBV6-5 and TRBJ1-5, with a tentative D call TRBD1 (6 bases). The CDR3 consists of 15 residues. Trimming left V 0 bases short and J 3 bases short, with 9 bases between. Germline V gene lookup returns CDR1 MNHEY and CDR2 SVGAGI.

This clonotype was counted a few times. The J gene is TRBJ2-1, the V gene TRBV30; 11 positions agree with TRBD2. The germline gives CDR1 GTSNPN, CDR2 SVGIG (reference sequence). Trimming removed 4 bases from V and 5 bases from J; junction bases left unmatched: 1. There are 13 residues in the CDR3. Here the CDR3 DNA reads TGTGCCTGGACTAGCGGGAGGAACAATGAGCAGTTCTTC. Translated: CAWTSGRNNEQFF.

This chain connects TRBV19 to TRBJ2-7; TRBD1 matches at 12 bases. The CDR3 length is 16 residues. With V trimmed by 6 bases and J by 5 bases, 11 bases remained unmatched. The germline CDR1 and CDR2 sequences are LNHDA and SQIVND (reference sequence). Written as DNA, the CDR3 is TGTGCCAGTAGGACTAATACCGGGACAGGGGGCAACGAGCAGTACTTC. Protein sequence: CASRTNTGTGGNEQYF.

This clonotype has a count of ten or more. The chain recombines TRBV11-2 with TRBJ2-7; TRBD2 might be the D (6 bases). CDR3 length equals 16 residues. Germline V lookup: CDR1 SGHAT, CDR2 FQNNGV. Trimming took 0 bases from V and 7 from J, leaving 19 bases between them. CDR3 protein: CASSLDTGGILIEQYF. The CDR3 bases are TGTGCCAGCAGCTTAGATACAGGCGGGATTCTTATAGAGCAGTACTTC.

This clonotype was seen only a few times. The chain is built from TRBV24-1 and TRBJ2-1; TRBD1 might be the D (5 bases). The length of the CDR3 is 13 residues. CDR1 KGHDR and CDR2 SFDVKD come from the germline V gene. Trimming stripped 7 bases from V and 9 bases from J, with 15 bases between. The CDR3 DNA follows: TGTGCCACCAGGGGCAGGGAAGGGTCTGAGCAGTTCTTC. Translated, it gives CATRGREGSEQFF.

This clonotype came up a few times. The chain combines TRBV4-1 with TRBJ1-2, with D possibly being TRBD1 (5 bases). Germline CDR1 and CDR2: MGHRA and YSYEKL. This CDR3 contains 19 residues. V was cut by 0 bases and J by 4 bases, with 24 bases left in between. CDR3: CASSQDPREGWGFLYGYTF. The CDR3 nucleotides are TGCGCCAGCAGCCAAGATCCACGGGAGGGGTGGGGATTCCTCTATGGCTACACCTTC.

V and J are TRBV12-3 or TRBV12-4 and TRBJ1-2; TRBD1 might be the D (6 bases). The CDR3 spans 13 residues. V lost 8 bases and J 4 bases, leaving 14 bases between the germline ends. The CDR3 loop is CASGRGIGYGYTF. CDR3 coding DNA: TGTGCCAGCGGGAGGGGGATCGGCTATGGCTACACCTTC.

Regarding this clonotype: The junction shows a germline mismatch at one end, possibly a read error. The chain carries TRBV10-3 and TRBJ2-2; 9 positions agree with TRBD1. The germline V gene encodes CDR1 ENHRY and CDR2 SYGVKD. The CDR3 is made up of 16 amino acids. The CDR3 nucleotides read TGTGCCATCAGTGAGCCGGGACAGGGTCTAACCGGGGAGCTGCTTTTT. Protein product: CAISEPGQGLTGELLF.

This clonotype was seen ten or more times. The chain is built from TRBV29-1 and TRBJ2-7; TRBD1 aligns across 7 bases. CDR1 SQVTM and CDR2 ANQGSEA come from the germline V gene. This CDR3 is built from 14 residues. V lost 1 base, J lost 2 bases, and 5 bases stayed unmatched. The CDR3 sequence: CSVEVRDSAYEQYF. CDR3 bases: TGCAGCGTTGAAGTCCGGGACAGTGCCTACGAGCAGTACTTC.

The genes are TRBV5-8 and TRBJ1-5; 9 bases agree with TRBD1. V dropped 4 bases and J dropped 9; count of bases not matched to a gene: 14. The CDR3 consists of 16 residues. Germline CDR1 SGHTS, CDR2 YDEGEE. CDR3 region: CASSPGQGPGLGPQHF. The CDR3 region has the DNA TGTGCCAGCAGCCCCGGACAGGGGCCCGGGTTGGGGCCCCAGCATTTT.

Ten or more counts support this clonotype. V gene TRBV6-5 combines with J gene TRBJ2-7; 12 nucleotides line up with TRBD1. CDR1 MNHEY and CDR2 SVGAGI come from the germline V gene. The length of the CDR3 is 17 residues. The V and J ends lost 4 bases and 5 bases, in that order; junction bases with no gene match: 12. CDR3 loop: CASSLRRSGTGGNEQYF. CDR3 coding DNA: TGTGCCAGCAGTTTAAGACGATCCGGGACAGGGGGCAACGAGCAGTACTTC.

This clonotype has just a few counts. The chain employs TRBV9 and TRBJ2-3; 9 bases map to TRBD1. This CDR3 comprises 15 residues. Germline V gene data show CDR1 as SGDLS and CDR2 as YYNGEE. Trimming cost V 4 bases and J 6 bases; bases outside gene matches: 9. CDR3 in amino acids: CASSLRDREWDTQYF. The DNA of the CDR3 is TGTGCCAGCAGCCTCCGGGACAGGGAATGGGATACGCAGTATTTT. Complete variable domain (other parts from reference TRBV9 and TRBJ2-3): DSGVTQTPKHLITATGQRVTLRCSPRSGDLSVYWYQQSLDQGLQFLIQYYNGEERAKGNILERFSAQQFPDLHSELNLSSLELGDSALYFCASSLRDREWDTQYFGPGTRLTVL.

V and J are TRBV6-1 and TRBJ1-5; unclear D gene. Germline CDR1 and CDR2: MNHNS and SASEGT. This CDR3 is built from 13 residues. The ends were cut back, 2 bases at V and 9 bases at J, with 11 bases in the middle. CDR3 protein: CASSEYPPSPQHF. The CDR3 DNA reads TGTGCCAGCAGTGAATACCCCCCGTCGCCCCAGCATTTT.

This clonotype was observed a handful of times. This chain links TRBV11-2 with TRBJ2-7; no clear D. With 3 bases removed from V and 4 bases from J, the gap between germline ends came to 16 bases. This CDR3 spans 15 amino acids. Germline V gene sequence: CDR1 SGHAT, CDR2 FQNNGV. The CDR3 protein is CASSLVRGSLYEQYF. In DNA form, the CDR3 reads TGTGCCAGCAGCTTGGTCAGAGGAAGCCTATACGAGCAGTACTTC. The variable domain in full, completed from reference TRBV11-2 and TRBJ2-7, reads EAGVAQSPRYKIIEKRQSVAFWCNPISGHATLYWYQQILGQGPKLLIQFQNNGVVDDSQLPKDRFSAERLKGVDSTLKIQPAKLEDSAVYLCASSLVRGSLYEQYFGPGTRLTVT.

At least ten counts were recorded for this clonotype. The V and J genes are TRBV20-1 and TRBJ1-1; TRBD1 aligns across 8 bases. The V gene's germline CDR1 is DFQATT and CDR2 SNEGSKA (reference sequence). After removal of 4 bases from V and 6 bases from J, the junction contained 13 bases not matched to a gene. This CDR3 comprises 15 residues. The DNA for the CDR3 is TGCAGTGCTACCCCATTTCGGACAGGGCCTCCTGAAGCTTTCTTT. Residues: CSATPFRTGPPEAFF.

The chain joins TRBV6-5 to TRBJ1-2; D perhaps matches TRBD1 (5 bases). The germline V gene has CDR1 MNHEY and CDR2 SVGAGI. Trimming removed 0 bases from V and 8 bases from J, with 13 bases in between. The length of the CDR3 is 14 residues. The CDR3 bases are TGTGCCAGCAGTTACTCGAGTCAGGGAGGGGGCTACACCTTC. This encodes CASSYSSQGGGYTF.

This clonotype was observed many times. This chain uses TRBV12-3 or TRBV12-4 with TRBJ1-5; 8 nucleotides align to TRBD1. The CDR3 has 15 amino acids. J was trimmed by 6 bases and V by 3 bases; bases with no gene match: 7. CDR3 residues: CASSFQGALGQPQHF. The CDR3 bases are TGTGCCAGCAGTTTCCAGGGGGCCTTGGGTCAGCCCCAGCATTTT.

Comment on this clonotype: This may arise from a read error, as a much more abundant clone is one base away. This sequence joins TRBV6-2 or TRBV6-3 and TRBJ1-1; D gene uncertain. The germline CDR1 and CDR2 sequences are MNHEY and SVGEGT. V lost 6 bases, J lost 3 bases, and 11 bases lay in between. The CDR3 sequence is 13 residues long. The CDR3 loop reads CASSTGSYTEAFF. The CDR3 DNA is TGTGCCAGCAGCACCGGGAGTTACACTGAAGCTTTCTTT.

About this clonotype itself: At one of its ends the junction is not consistent with the germline gene, which may arise from a read error. This chain links TRBV6-1 with TRBJ1-4, with D hard to call. The length of the CDR3 is 12 residues. CDR1 is MNHNS and CDR2 is SASEGT in the germline V gene. The CDR3 protein is CASGEAGEKLFF. CDR3 coding DNA: TGTGCCAGCGGTGAAGCGGGGGAAAAACTGTTTTTT.